The clone carrying this TCR beta chain has ten or more counts. The germline V and J ends were trimmed by 3 bases and 8 bases, with 23 bases remaining between them. Germline values: CDR1 MGHRA, CDR2 YSYEKL. CDR3 length: 17 amino acids. TCRdb passed the 5' RACE reads through MiXCR, listing each CDR3 protein once. The sample has 75,000 to 95,000 distinct CDR3 sequences; around 5.1% are singletons. The data stem from a study of T cells of healthy individuals. The receptor comes from a female donor in good health. The chain combines TRBV4-1 with TRBJ2-1; possible D gene TRBD1, 6 bases. The CDR3 is CASSHLQGSASGDEQFF. The DNA for the CDR3 is TGCGCCAGCAGCCATTTACAGGGTTCTGCTTCTGGCGATGAGCAGTTCTTC.